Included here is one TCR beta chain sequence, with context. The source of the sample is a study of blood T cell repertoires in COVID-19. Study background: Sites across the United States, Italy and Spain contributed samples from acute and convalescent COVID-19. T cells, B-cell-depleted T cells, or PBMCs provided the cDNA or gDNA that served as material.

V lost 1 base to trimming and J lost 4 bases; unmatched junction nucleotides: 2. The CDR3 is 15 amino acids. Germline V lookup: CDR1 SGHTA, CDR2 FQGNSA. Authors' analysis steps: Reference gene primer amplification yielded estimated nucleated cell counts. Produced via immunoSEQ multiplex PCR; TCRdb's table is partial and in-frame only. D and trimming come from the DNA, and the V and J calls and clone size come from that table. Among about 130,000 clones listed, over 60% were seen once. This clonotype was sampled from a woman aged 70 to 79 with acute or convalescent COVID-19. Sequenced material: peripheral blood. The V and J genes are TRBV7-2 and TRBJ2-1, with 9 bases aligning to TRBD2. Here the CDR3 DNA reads TGTGCCAGCAGCTTAGGACTAGCGGTTTACAATGAGCAGTTCTTC. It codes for CASSLGLAVYNEQFF. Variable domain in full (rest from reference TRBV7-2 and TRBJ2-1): GAGVSQSPSNKVTEKGKDVELRCDPISGHTALYWYRQSLGQGLEFLIYFQGNSAPDKSGLPSDRFSAERTGGSVSTLTIQRTQQEDSAVYLCASSLGLAVYNEQFFGPGTRLTVL.